This is a list of T cell receptor beta chains from one sample in a study of blood T cell repertoires in COVID-19. Assay used: immunoSEQ multiplex PCR; TCRdb lists only in-frame clones, some missing. The data hold around 230,000 clones, with roughly 80% observed a single time. Material for sequencing was peripheral blood. The origin of the receptors is a woman of 80 years or more with acute or convalescent COVID-19. CDR3s leave out the opening cysteine and the closing phenylalanine or tryptophan.

TRBV29-1,SVGGLDTEAF
TRBV3-1/TRBV3-2,ASSLRQGYSPLH
TRBV11-1,ASSGTGEEKLF
TRBV5-1,ASSLRTGGVGETQY
TRBV6-6,ASSSGTVTGELF
TRBV5-5,ASSLEFQEHNSPLH
TRBV7-2,ASWLTSGYSQETQY
TRBV4-2,ASSPTPWESTEQY
TRBV18,ASSPAAQYQPQH
TRBV6-5,ASSYGASYNEKLF
TRBV4-2,ASSQGQGSYEQY
TRBV2,ASRGLANTDTQY
TRBV5-8,ASSLDRVNSPLH
TRBV3-1/TRBV3-2,ASSPVPGLAGVNNEQF
TRBV27,ASSSSAVTVYGYT
TRBV19,ASSRGQGAYEQY
TRBV30,AWSVGSLAGQETQY
TRBV3-1/TRBV3-2,ASSQEGRTEQY
TRBV5-1,ASSLDGGANTGELF
TRBV7-9,ASSLLWGQDTMNTEAF
TRBV18,ASSRDRNTEAF
TRBV10-3,AIFQGQGYT
TRBV18,ASSLTGGASGNTIY
TRBV11-1,ASSLGGQGLAETQY
TRBV19,ASSITQGAGNQPQH
TRBV27,ASSLGGAADGYT
TRBV2,ASSEGQTGANVLT
TRBV21-1,ASGLQGPGNTIY
TRBV7-2,ASSRKSGEETQY
TRBV27,ASSSPDRPQAF
TRBV18,ASSPLNRERIYEQY
TRBV25-1,ASTPAGWETQY
TRBV29-1,SVGTGDPYNEQF
TRBV7-9,ASSPGLAGESDTQY
TRBV15,ATSMGGPHGGYT